The sequence of this T cell receptor beta chain was determined in a study of cytomegalovirus exposure and HLA in healthy donors. General study findings and limits: Accurate predictions that matched the HLA-A and HLA-B alleles of most subjects were reportedly made from TCR beta sequences.

Remarks on this clone: What it binds is not known.

A multiplex PCR was run with 60 Vbeta primers and 13 Jbeta primers. The protocol was immunoSEQ multiplex PCR, while the TCRdb copy is restricted to in-frame clones and leaves out a portion. The data contain about 130,000 clones, around 63% of them singletons. The V end lost 4 bases, the J end lost 2 bases, and 20 bases lay between the germline ends. Germline loops: CDR1 SGHRS, CDR2 YFSETQ. CDR3 length equals 17 residues. This clonotype was obtained from a human donor in good health. The chain is built from TRBV5-1 and TRBJ2-3, with D perhaps TRBD2 (5 bases). Sequencing was performed on PBMCs. CDR3 bases: TGCGCCAGCAGCGGTTTAGGAGCGGATCAATCCACAGATACGCAGTATTTT. Residues: CASSGLGADQSTDTQYF.